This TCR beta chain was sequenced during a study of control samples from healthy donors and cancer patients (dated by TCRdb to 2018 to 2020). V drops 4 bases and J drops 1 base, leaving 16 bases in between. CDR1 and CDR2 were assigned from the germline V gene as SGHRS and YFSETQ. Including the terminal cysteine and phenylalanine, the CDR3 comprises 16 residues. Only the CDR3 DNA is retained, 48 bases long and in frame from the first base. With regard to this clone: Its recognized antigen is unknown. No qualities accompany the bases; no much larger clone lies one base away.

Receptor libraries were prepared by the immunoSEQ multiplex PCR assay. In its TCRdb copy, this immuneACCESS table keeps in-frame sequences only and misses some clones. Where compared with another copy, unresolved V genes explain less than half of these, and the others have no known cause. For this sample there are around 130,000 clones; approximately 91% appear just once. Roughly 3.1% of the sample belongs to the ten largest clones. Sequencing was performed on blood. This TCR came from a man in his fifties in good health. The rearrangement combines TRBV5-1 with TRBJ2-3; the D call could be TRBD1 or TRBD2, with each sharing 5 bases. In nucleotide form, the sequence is TGCGCCAGCAGCCTTGGGACGGCGCCGGGCACAGATACGCAGTATTTT. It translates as CASSLGTAPGTDTQYF.